The subject of this entry is one T cell receptor beta chain. Its antigen is as yet unknown. The data derive from a study of T cell responses to AZD1222 COVID-19 vaccine. Overall study results and limits: Only after the peak T cell response were repertoires sampled.

The CDR3 totals 15 residues. The germline V gene has CDR1 LGHDT and CDR2 YNNKEL (reference sequence). V was trimmed by 2 bases and J by 4 bases, leaving 12 bases between them. Data came from immunoSEQ multiplex PCR; TCRdb stores just in-frame clones and leaves some out. The sample yields some 190,000 clones, around 88% seen once. This rearrangement joins TRBV3-1 (or the pseudogene TRBV3-2) to TRBJ2-1; a possible D gene is TRBD2 (6 bases). The sequenced sample was peripheral blood, obtained on day 0 of AZD1222 vaccination. The source of this sequence is an adult in good health. As DNA, the CDR3 is TGTGCCAGCAGCCAACCCAGCGGGTCATACAATGAGCAGTTCTTC. It translates to CASSQPSGSYNEQFF.